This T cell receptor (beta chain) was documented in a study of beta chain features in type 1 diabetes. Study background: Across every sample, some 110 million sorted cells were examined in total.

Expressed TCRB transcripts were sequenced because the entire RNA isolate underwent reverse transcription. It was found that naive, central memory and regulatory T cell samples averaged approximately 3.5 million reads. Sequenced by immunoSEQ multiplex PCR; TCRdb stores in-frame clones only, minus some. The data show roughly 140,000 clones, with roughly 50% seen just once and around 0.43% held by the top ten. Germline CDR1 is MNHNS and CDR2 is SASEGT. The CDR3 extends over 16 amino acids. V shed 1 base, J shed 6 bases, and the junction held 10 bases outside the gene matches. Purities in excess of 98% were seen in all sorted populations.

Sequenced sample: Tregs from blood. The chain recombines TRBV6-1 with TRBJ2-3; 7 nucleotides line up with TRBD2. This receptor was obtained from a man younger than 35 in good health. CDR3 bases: TGTGCCAGCAGTGAAGGGAGCGGGGCGCTGCTTGATACGCAGTATTTT. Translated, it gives CASSEGSGALLDTQYF.